The T cell receptor beta chain described here comes from a study of blood T cell repertoires in COVID-19. Germline V gives CDR1 LNHDA, CDR2 SQIVND (reference sequence). Germline trimming cut 7 bases from V and 8 bases from J; bases unmatched to any gene: 10. The CDR3 spans 14 residues. Some clones are missing from TCRdb's copy, which holds only in-frame ones; the method was immunoSEQ multiplex PCR. Of some 320,000 clones in the sample, less than 85% were seen once. The V and J genes are TRBV19 and TRBJ1-2, with TRBD1 matching 10 bases. The sequence was collected from a woman in her 30s who had been exposed to COVID-19. The sample consisted of PBMCs or T cells enriched from blood (not recorded which). In DNA form, the CDR3 reads TGTGCCAGTATCGGGACAGGGGCGCTCCAGGGCTACACCTTC. Translating it yields CASIGTGALQGYTF.